The 32 T cell receptor beta chains presented below share a single source sample, sequenced in a study of human T cells and chemical hapten exposure (dated by TCRdb to about 2021). Receptor libraries were prepared by RACE. This sample was sequenced with a NextSeq 500. The public sequencing data were trimmed at Q25 with fastp and processed into clonotypes with MiXCR by TCRdb, which kept only in-frame beta chains. Duplicate CDR3 protein sequences are folded into a single record with the most common DNA and genes. The sample has about 380,000 distinct CDR3 sequences on record, roughly 4.8% of them singletons. Under 3% of the sample is held by the ten biggest clonotypes. The sample's time point label, decoded: patch test 1, 2 weeks after DPC sensitization. The sample's treatment or condition label is to be understood as: therapeutic diphenylcyclopropenone sensitization with weekly scalp DPC. Sequenced here: whole blood, sampled in connection with sensitization to the hapten diphenylcyclopropenone (DPC). Receptor source: a woman in her fifties or sixties with alopecia areata. Some clones in this sample may be carry-over from other donors' samples.

This clonotype came up a few times. V usage is TRBV28 and J usage is TRBJ1-2; 7 positions match TRBD1. Germline V gives CDR1 MDHEN, CDR2 SYDVKM. The length of the CDR3 is 13 residues. J gave up 11 bases and V 2 bases, and 8 bases lay outside the gene matches. The CDR3 is CASSLTNRGAYTF. Here the CDR3 DNA reads TGTGCCAGCAGTTTAACCAACAGGGGTGCGTACACCTTC.

V usage is TRBV10-3 and J usage is TRBJ2-3; possible D gene TRBD2, 6 bases. V dropped 6 bases and J dropped 6 bases, with 16 bases sitting between them. Germline CDR1 ENHRY, CDR2 SYGVKD. The CDR3 contains 14 residues. Written as DNA, the CDR3 is TGTGCCATCAGCGTCGGGACTGCCCTGGATACGCAGTATTTT. Its protein is CAISVGTALDTQYF.

This clonotype was counted at least ten times. The V gene is TRBV20-1, the J gene TRBJ2-3; 12 bases fit TRBD2. In germline, CDR1 is DFQATT, CDR2 SNEGSKA (reference sequence). The CDR3 is 18 residues long. With 6 bases clipped from V and 1 base from J, the junction kept 14 bases outside the gene matches. The CDR3 loop is CSAQSALAGGVGTDTQYF. For the CDR3, the DNA is TGCAGTGCCCAGAGTGCGCTAGCGGGAGGGGTAGGCACAGATACGCAGTATTTT.

This clonotype was seen many times. The chain has TRBV18 and TRBJ1-4; possible D gene TRBD1, 6 bases. The CDR3 runs 16 residues. Germline CDR1 and CDR2: KGHSH and LQKENI. Trimming cost V 5 bases and J 8 bases, with 21 bases left between them. The CDR3 sequence is CASSKSGAGGSEKLFF. The CDR3 coding sequence is TGTGCCAGCTCAAAATCAGGGGCAGGCGGTAGCGAAAAACTGTTTTTT. Using reference TRBV18 and TRBJ1-4 for the parts outside the CDR3, the full variable domain is NAGVMQNPRHLVRRRGQEARLRCSPMKGHSHVYWYRQLPEEGLKFMVYLQKENIIDESGMPKERFSAEFPKEGPSILRIQQVVRGDSAAYFCASSKSGAGGSEKLFFGSGTQLSVL.

The chain links TRBV10-3 to TRBJ2-3, with D maybe TRBD2 (7 bases). V shed 6 bases and J shed 0 bases, with 13 bases lying between them. The germline CDR1 and CDR2 sequences are ENHRY and SYGVKD. The CDR3 contains 15 residues. DNA of the CDR3: TGTGCCATCAGAATGGGGGGGCCCAGCACAGATACGCAGTATTTT. Translated, it gives CAIRMGGPSTDTQYF.

This clonotype was counted between two and nine times. The chain links TRBV6-5 to TRBJ1-1; D remains ambiguous. V was clipped by 4 bases and J by 0 bases, with 12 bases between them. CDR1 and CDR2 (germline): MNHEY, SVGAGI. This CDR3 has 15 amino acids. The CDR3 coding sequence is TGTGCCAGCAGTTCCTCTGTACGGATGAACACTGAAGCTTTCTTT. Encoded protein: CASSSSVRMNTEAFF.

This clonotype was counted between two and nine times. The rearrangement links TRBV7-8 to TRBJ1-6, with a possible D match to TRBD1 (5 bases). Trimming pared 1 base from V and 5 bases from J, leaving 9 bases between. The CDR3 length is 15 residues. The germline gives CDR1 SGHVS, CDR2 FQNEAQ. The CDR3 DNA follows: TGTGCCAGCAGCTTAGAGGACACCCATAATTCACCCCTCCACTTT. This codes for CASSLEDTHNSPLHF.

The gene calls are TRBV28 and TRBJ1-4; D perhaps matches TRBD1 (6 bases). The CDR3 sequence is 18 residues long. Per the germline V gene, CDR1 is MDHEN and CDR2 is SYDVKM. V shed 3 bases and J shed 0 bases, with 17 bases lying between them. The CDR3 is CASSLLGQGPATNEKLFF. For the CDR3, the DNA is TGTGCCAGCAGTTTGTTAGGGCAGGGGCCTGCAACTAATGAAAAACTGTTTTTT.

This clonotype was found many times. CDR3 residues: CASSLARGELFF. In DNA, the CDR3 is TGTGCCAGCAGTTTAGCCCGCGGGGAGCTGTTTTTT. The chain couples TRBV28 to TRBJ2-2; D call uncertain. This CDR3 has 12 amino acids. Trimming pared 2 bases from V and 7 bases from J, leaving 5 bases between. CDR1 MDHEN and CDR2 SYDVKM come from the germline V gene.

In this sample, this clonotype turned up many times. CDR3 sequence (DNA): TGCAGCGGGGGGACTAGCGGGAGGTCCTACGAGCAGTACTTC. Residues: CSGGTSGRSYEQYF. The chain carries TRBV29-1 and TRBJ2-7, with 15 bases identical to TRBD2. Germline-derived CDR1 and CDR2 are SQVTM and ANQGSEA. This CDR3 comprises 14 residues. Trimming removed 7 bases from V and 1 base from J; junction bases left unmatched: 2.

This clonotype has at least ten counts. The rearrangement joins TRBV7-2 to TRBJ1-1; D may be TRBD1 (6 bases). The CDR3 has 15 residues. Between the trimmed V and J ends, which lost 5 bases and 2 bases, there was a span of 15 bases. From germline, CDR1 is SGHTA and CDR2 FQGNSA. The CDR3 protein is CASSPRAGVNTEAFF. The CDR3 DNA reads as TGTGCCAGCAGCCCCCGGGCAGGGGTTAACACTGAAGCTTTCTTT.

The table lists this clonotype with a few counts. The CDR3 DNA reads as TGCAGTGCAGACCCGGGACGCCTGAACACTGAAGCTTTCTTT. Translation gives CSADPGRLNTEAFF. V and J are TRBV20-1 and TRBJ1-1, with D perhaps TRBD1 (5 bases). Germline CDR1 is DFQATT and CDR2 is SNEGSKA (reference sequence). Deletions cut 6 bases from V and 0 bases from J, with 14 bases between. This CDR3 region has 14 residues.

This clonotype was recorded at least ten times. The genes are TRBV21-1 and TRBJ2-2; TRBD2 is taken as the D call from the table, unchecked against the DNA. TRBV21-1 is labeled a pseudogene. The CDR3 is made up of 16 amino acids. The CDR3 region is CASSKSRTGATGELFF. The CDR3 bases are TGTGCCAGCAGCAAAAGCAGGACTGGAGCCACCGGGGAGCTGTTTTTT.

This clonotype was recorded many times. The J gene is TRBJ2-1, the V gene TRBV4-1, with a possible D match to TRBD2 (5 bases). The CDR3 totals 16 residues. Trimming took 0 bases from V and 10 from J, leaving 19 bases between them. The V gene's germline CDR1 is MGHRA and CDR2 YSYEKL. CDR3 DNA sequence: TGCGCCAGCAGCCAAGATGACTATGCAGTCGCCCCGGAGCAGTTCTTC. It specifies CASSQDDYAVAPEQFF.

J is TRBJ2-3 and V is TRBV12-3 or TRBV12-4; D remains unclear. The CDR3 is made up of 13 amino acids. V lost 6 bases and J 4 bases, leaving 11 bases between the germline ends. The CDR3 DNA reads as TGTGCCAGCAGCCCGACCCGGCCAGATACGCAGTATTTT. Translating it yields CASSPTRPDTQYF.

In this sample, this clonotype turned up many times. V usage is TRBV2 and J usage is TRBJ2-7; 10 positions match TRBD1. There are 12 residues in the CDR3. The junction had 0 bases not matched to a gene; V was cut back by 4 bases and J by 6 bases. The germline V gene has CDR1 SNHLY and CDR2 FYNNEI. The CDR3 here is CASSGTGGEQYF. CDR3 in DNA: TGTGCCAGCAGTGGGACAGGGGGCGAGCAGTACTTC. Full variable domain (rest looked up from reference TRBV2 and TRBJ2-7): EPEVTQTPSHQVTQMGQEVILRCVPISNHLYFYWYRQILGQKVEFLVSFYNNEISEKSEIFDDQFSVERPDGSNFTLKIRSTKLEDSAMYFCASSGTGGEQYFGPGTRLTVT.

This clonotype was seen more than once but under ten times. The V call is TRBV29-1, the J call TRBJ2-7; D might be TRBD1 (5 bases). Between the trimmed V and J ends, which lost 8 bases and 1 base, there was a span of 18 bases. CDR1 is SQVTM and CDR2 is ANQGSEA in the germline V gene. The CDR3 length is 14 residues. The CDR3 region is CSIENKDSSYEQYF. The CDR3 nucleotides read TGCAGCATAGAGAATAAAGACAGTTCCTACGAGCAGTACTTC.

This clonotype was recorded many times. V is TRBV21-1 and J is TRBJ2-7; TRBD1, the table's D call, was not compared with the DNA. TRBV21-1 is labeled a pseudogene. The CDR3 runs to 15 residues. The CDR3 here is CASSSRDRVSYEQYF. The CDR3 bases are TGTGCCAGCAGCAGCCGGGACAGGGTCTCCTACGAGCAGTACTTC.

There are many counts of this clonotype. CDR3 coding DNA: TGCAGTGCTCCAAGGGCAAGACAGGGGGTGGACACTGAAGCTTTCTTT. Translation: CSAPRARQGVDTEAFF. The chain links TRBV20-1 to TRBJ1-1, with 9 positions matching TRBD1. The CDR3 extends over 16 amino acids. Germline V gene lookup returns CDR1 DFQATT and CDR2 SNEGSKA (reference sequence). Unmatched junction bases numbered 13, after V lost 5 bases and J lost 3 bases.

Only a few counts were recorded for this clonotype. The chain joins TRBV6-5 to TRBJ1-5, with D tentatively TRBD1 (5 bases). The CDR3 loop spans 13 amino acids. Germline V lookup: CDR1 MNHEY, CDR2 SVGAGI. Trimming stripped 4 bases from V and 7 bases from J, with 11 bases between. The CDR3 DNA sequence: TGTGCCAGCAGTTCAGGGCCTCAGCAGCCCCAGCATTTT. It is translated as CASSSGPQQPQHF.

This chain links TRBV2 with TRBJ1-5; D unresolved. Germline CDR1 and CDR2: SNHLY and FYNNEI. V was shortened by 4 bases and J by 1 base, with 11 bases between the two germline ends. The length of the CDR3 is 15 residues. The CDR3 DNA is TGTGCCAGCAGTGTCCCGGGCAGGAGCAATCAGCCCCAGCATTTT. Amino acid sequence: CASSVPGRSNQPQHF.

This clonotype was seen many times. This sequence joins TRBV9 and TRBJ2-7; D is uncertain. The germline V gene has CDR1 SGDLS and CDR2 YYNGEE. This CDR3 is built from 13 residues. V lost 0 bases and J lost 6, with 10 bases in between. This CDR3 reads CASSVDKWSEQYF. The CDR3 DNA sequence: TGTGCCAGCAGCGTAGACAAGTGGAGCGAGCAGTACTTC.

This clonotype was detected many times. The chain has TRBV7-9 and TRBJ2-7, with a tentative D call TRBD2 (5 bases). Germline values: CDR1 SEHNR, CDR2 FQNEAQ (reference sequence). The CDR3 runs to 15 residues. Trimming left V 5 bases short and J 6 bases short, with 20 bases between. The CDR3 reads CASSPGNNYEGEQYF. The CDR3, as DNA: TGTGCCAGCAGCCCGGGGAACAATTATGAGGGCGAGCAGTACTTC.

The sample holds many counts of this clonotype. The V gene is TRBV2, the J gene TRBJ2-7, with 7 nucleotides matching TRBD1. After removal of 8 bases from V and 2 bases from J, the junction contained 9 bases not matched to a gene. CDR3 length equals 14 residues. CDR1 and CDR2 (germline): SNHLY, FYNNEI. CDR3 sequence (DNA): TGTGCCAGCTCCCCAACAGGGGCCGCCTACGAGCAGTACTTC. It specifies CASSPTGAAYEQYF.

This clonotype was detected only a few times. This chain connects TRBV24-1 to TRBJ2-2; TRBD2 is a possible D gene (6 bases). This CDR3 comprises 20 residues. Germline values: CDR1 KGHDR, CDR2 SFDVKD. Between the trimmed V and J ends, which lost 2 bases and 3 bases, there was a span of 24 bases. CDR3 in amino acids: CATSDSFGKGTGVYTGELFF. The CDR3 nucleotides read TGTGCCACCAGTGATTCGTTCGGGAAGGGCACGGGAGTCTACACCGGGGAGCTGTTTTTT.

This clonotype has more than one count but fewer than ten. V and J are TRBV2 and TRBJ2-1; D is possibly TRBD1 (5 bases). The CDR3 loop spans 14 amino acids. The germline gives CDR1 SNHLY, CDR2 FYNNEI. Trimming took 3 bases from V and 12 from J, leaving 18 bases between them. The CDR3 here is CASSDRAIGQGQFF. The DNA for the CDR3 is TGTGCCAGCAGTGATCGGGCAATTGGCCAGGGGCAGTTCTTC.

The chain has TRBV6-2 or TRBV6-3 and TRBJ2-7, with a tentative D call TRBD1 (5 bases). There are 14 residues in the CDR3. Germline assignment: CDR1 MNHEY and CDR2 SVGEGT. V lost 0 bases and J 2 bases, leaving 8 bases between the germline ends. The CDR3 loop reads CASSYSTVAYEQYF. CDR3 in DNA: TGTGCCAGCAGTTACTCGACAGTTGCCTACGAGCAGTACTTC.

This clonotype came up many times. The chain combines TRBV27 with TRBJ2-5; TRBD1 matches 8 bases. J lost 5 bases, V lost 7 bases, and 9 bases had no gene match. CDR3 length: 14 amino acids. CDR1 and CDR2 from the germline V gene are MNHEY and SMNVEV (reference sequence). Here the CDR3 DNA reads TGTGCCAGCACCCGGACAGGGTTTTATGAGACCCAGTACTTC. Translating it yields CASTRTGFYETQYF.

V is TRBV7-9 and J is TRBJ1-1; D unclear. Germline loops: CDR1 SEHNR, CDR2 FQNEAQ (reference sequence). The CDR3 covers 15 residues. V was trimmed by 1 base and J by 0 bases, leaving 9 bases between them. The CDR3 is CASSLDEELNTEAFF. As DNA, the CDR3 is TGTGCCAGCAGCTTAGATGAGGAGCTGAACACTGAAGCTTTCTTT. Supplemented by reference TRBV7-9 and TRBJ1-1, the full variable domain reads DTGVSQNPRHKITKRGQNVTFRCDPISEHNRLYWYRQTLGQGPEFLTYFQNEAQLEKSRLLSDRFSAERPKGSFSTLEIQRTEQGDSAMYLCASSLDEELNTEAFFGQGTRLTVV.

This clonotype was detected ten times or more. The chain couples TRBV5-1 to TRBJ1-1; D remains ambiguous. V lost 3 bases to trimming and J lost 5 bases, with 11 bases between them. The CDR3 totals 13 residues. Germline assignment: CDR1 SGHRS and CDR2 YFSETQ. This chain's CDR3 is CASSWGQGTEAFF. The CDR3 nucleotides read TGCGCCAGCAGCTGGGGTCAAGGGACTGAAGCTTTCTTT. The whole variable domain, remainder taken from reference TRBV5-1 and TRBJ1-1, is KAGVTQTPRYLIKTRGQQVTLSCSPISGHRSVSWYQQTPGQGLQFLFEYFSETQRNKGNFPGRFSGRQFSNSRSEMNVSTLELGDSALYLCASSWGQGTEAFFGQGTRLTVV.

This clonotype has a single count. This sequence joins TRBV12-3 or TRBV12-4 and TRBJ2-2; 11 bases are shared with TRBD2. V lost 1 base and J lost 7; bases outside the gene matches: 5. This CDR3 has 16 residues. CDR3 sequence: CASSLGLAGGVGELFF. The CDR3 nucleotides read TGTGCCAGCAGTTTAGGTCTAGCGGGAGGAGTCGGGGAGCTGTTTTTT.

This clonotype appeared many times. The V call is TRBV5-1, the J call TRBJ2-1, with 7 bases fitting TRBD1. CDR3 length: 13 amino acids. J gave up 11 bases and V 4 bases, and 9 bases lay outside the gene matches. Germline V gene lookup returns CDR1 SGHRS and CDR2 YFSETQ. This CDR3 reads CASSTGTDPKQFF. The CDR3 DNA is TGCGCCAGCAGCACCGGGACAGACCCTAAGCAGTTCTTC.